This T cell receptor (beta chain) emerged from a study of blood T cell repertoires in COVID-19. About the study: Italy, Spain and the United States were the sources of the convalescent and acute COVID-19 samples. Nucleic acid was either cDNA or gDNA, and it came from T cells, B-cell-depleted T cells, or PBMCs.

CDR1 KGHSH and CDR2 LQKENI come from the germline V gene. The V and J ends lost 5 bases and 6 bases, in that order; junction bases with no gene match: 5. The CDR3 runs to 14 residues. Study processing details: Estimated nucleated cell counts came from reference gene primer amplification. Sequencing was performed with immunoSEQ multiplex PCR; in TCRdb, only in-frame clones are kept and a portion is missing. Clone size and the V and J calls come from that table; the DNA yielded D and trimming. The sample carries about 240,000 clones, approximately 90% recorded once. Participants reported their clinical history, and cohort assignment relied on those reports.

What was sequenced was PBMCs or T cells enriched from blood (not recorded which). V is TRBV18 and J is TRBJ2-3; the match to TRBD1 covers 10 bases. The clonotype was recovered from a man aged 40-55 years who had recovered from COVID-19. The DNA for the CDR3 is TGTGCCAGCTCAGGGACAGGGGACCCCGATACGCAGTATTTT. Amino acid sequence: CASSGTGDPDTQYF.